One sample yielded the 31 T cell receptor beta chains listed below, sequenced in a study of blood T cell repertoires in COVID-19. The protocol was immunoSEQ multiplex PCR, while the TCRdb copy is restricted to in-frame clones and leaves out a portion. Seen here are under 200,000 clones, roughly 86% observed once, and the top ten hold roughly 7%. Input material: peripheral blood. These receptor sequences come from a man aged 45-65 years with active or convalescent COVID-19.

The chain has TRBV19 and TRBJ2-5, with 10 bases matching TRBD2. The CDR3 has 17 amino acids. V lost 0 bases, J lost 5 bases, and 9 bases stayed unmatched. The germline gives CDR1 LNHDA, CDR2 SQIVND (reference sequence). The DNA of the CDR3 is TGTGCCAGTAGTATAGAATATAGCGGGGGGCTGGGGGAGACCCAGTACTTC. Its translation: CASSIEYSGGLGETQYF.

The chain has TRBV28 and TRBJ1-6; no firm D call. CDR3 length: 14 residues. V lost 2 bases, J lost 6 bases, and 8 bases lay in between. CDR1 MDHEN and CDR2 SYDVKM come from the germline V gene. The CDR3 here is CASSLRDVNSPLHF. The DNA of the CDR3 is TGTGCCAGCAGTTTACGGGATGTTAATTCACCCCTCCACTTT.

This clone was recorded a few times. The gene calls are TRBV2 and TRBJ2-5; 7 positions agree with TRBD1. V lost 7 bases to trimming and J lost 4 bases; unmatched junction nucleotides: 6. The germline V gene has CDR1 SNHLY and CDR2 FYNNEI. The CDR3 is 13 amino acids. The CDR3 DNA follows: TGTGCCAGCAAAATCAGACAGGGAGAGACCCAGTACTTC. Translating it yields CASKIRQGETQYF.

In DNA, the CDR3 is TGTGCCAGCAGTCTAGACATCTGGGGCTACACCTTC. It yields the protein CASSLDIWGYTF. The chain uses TRBV12-3 or TRBV12-4 and TRBJ1-2; D remains ambiguous. V lost 5 bases and J 8 bases, leaving 12 bases between the germline ends. The CDR3 sequence is 12 residues long.

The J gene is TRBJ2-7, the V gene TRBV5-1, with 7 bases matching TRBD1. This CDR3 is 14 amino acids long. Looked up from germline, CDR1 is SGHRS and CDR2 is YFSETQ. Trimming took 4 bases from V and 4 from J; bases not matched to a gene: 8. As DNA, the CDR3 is TGCGCCAGCAGCCGACAAACAGGGGTTTACGAGCAGTACTTC. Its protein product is CASSRQTGVYEQYF.

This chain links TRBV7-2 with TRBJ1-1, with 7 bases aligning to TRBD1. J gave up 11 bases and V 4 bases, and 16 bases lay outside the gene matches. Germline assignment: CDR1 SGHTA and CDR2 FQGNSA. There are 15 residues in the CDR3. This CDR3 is CASSYPGILKGGAFF. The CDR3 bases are TGTGCCAGCAGCTACCCCGGGATCCTGAAAGGGGGCGCTTTCTTT.

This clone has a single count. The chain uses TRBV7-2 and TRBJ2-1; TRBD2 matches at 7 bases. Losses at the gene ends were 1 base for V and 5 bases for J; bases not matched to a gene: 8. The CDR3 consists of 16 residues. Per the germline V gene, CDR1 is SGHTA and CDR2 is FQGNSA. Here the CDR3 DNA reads TGTGCCAGCAGCTTAGAAGGGCTAGCGGAGAACAATGAGCAGTTCTTC. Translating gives CASSLEGLAENNEQFF.

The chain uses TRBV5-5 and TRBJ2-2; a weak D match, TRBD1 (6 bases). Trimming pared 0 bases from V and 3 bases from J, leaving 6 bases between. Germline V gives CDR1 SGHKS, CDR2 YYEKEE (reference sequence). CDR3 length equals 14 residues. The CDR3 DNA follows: TGTGCCAGCAGCTTGGGGACAGACACCGGGGAGCTGTTTTTT. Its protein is CASSLGTDTGELFF.

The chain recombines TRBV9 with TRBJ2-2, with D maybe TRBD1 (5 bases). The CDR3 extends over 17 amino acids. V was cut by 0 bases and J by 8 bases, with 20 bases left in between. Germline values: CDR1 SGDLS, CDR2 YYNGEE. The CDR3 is CASSVALQGTNSGELFF. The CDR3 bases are TGTGCCAGCAGCGTAGCTCTGCAGGGTACCAATTCTGGGGAGCTGTTTTTT.

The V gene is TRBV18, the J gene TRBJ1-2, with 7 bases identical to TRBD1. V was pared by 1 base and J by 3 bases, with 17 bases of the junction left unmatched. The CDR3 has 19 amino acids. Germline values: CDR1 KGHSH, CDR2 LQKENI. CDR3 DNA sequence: TGTGCCAGCTCACCACTACCCGCCTCGACAGGGAGTTTCTACTATGGCTACACCTTC. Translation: CASSPLPASTGSFYYGYTF.

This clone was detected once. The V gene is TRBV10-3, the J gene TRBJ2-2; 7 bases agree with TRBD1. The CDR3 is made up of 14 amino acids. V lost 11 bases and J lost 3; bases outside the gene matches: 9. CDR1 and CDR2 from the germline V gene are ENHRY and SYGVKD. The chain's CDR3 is CAPLRGLHTGELFF. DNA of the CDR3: TGTGCCCCCCTTAGGGGGCTGCACACCGGGGAGCTGTTTTTT.

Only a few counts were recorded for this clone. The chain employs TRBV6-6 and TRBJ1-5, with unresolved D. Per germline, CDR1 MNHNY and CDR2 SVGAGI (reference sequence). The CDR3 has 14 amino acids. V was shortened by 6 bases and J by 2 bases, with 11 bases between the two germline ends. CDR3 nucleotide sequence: TGTGCCAGCAGGAACGGAGAGGGCAATCAGCCCCAGCATTTT. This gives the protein CASRNGEGNQPQHF.

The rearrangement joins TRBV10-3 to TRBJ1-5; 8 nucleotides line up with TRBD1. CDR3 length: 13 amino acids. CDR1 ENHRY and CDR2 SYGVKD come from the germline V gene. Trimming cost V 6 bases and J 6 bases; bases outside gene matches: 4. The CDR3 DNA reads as TGTGCCATCAGGAATGACAGGGGTCAGCCCCAGCATTTT. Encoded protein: CAIRNDRGQPQHF.

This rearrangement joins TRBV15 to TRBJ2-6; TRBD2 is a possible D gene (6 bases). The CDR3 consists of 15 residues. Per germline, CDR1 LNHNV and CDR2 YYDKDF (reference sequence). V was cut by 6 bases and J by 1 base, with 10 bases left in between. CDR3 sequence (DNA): TGTGCCACCAGTCAGGGACTGTCTGGGGCCAACGTCCTGACTTTC. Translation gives CATSQGLSGANVLTF.

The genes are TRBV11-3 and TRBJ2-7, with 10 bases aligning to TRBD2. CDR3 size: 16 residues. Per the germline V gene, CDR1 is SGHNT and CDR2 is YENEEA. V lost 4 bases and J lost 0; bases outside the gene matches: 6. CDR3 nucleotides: TGTGCCAGCAGCTCCAACCTAGCGGGAGTCTCCTACGAGCAGTACTTC. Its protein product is CASSSNLAGVSYEQYF.

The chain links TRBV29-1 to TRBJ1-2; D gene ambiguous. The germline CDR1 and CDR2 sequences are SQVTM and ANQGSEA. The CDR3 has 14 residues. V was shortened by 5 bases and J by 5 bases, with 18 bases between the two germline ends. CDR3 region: CSVLIPEVLYGYTF. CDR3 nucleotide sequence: TGCAGCGTTCTCATTCCGGAGGTCTTATATGGCTACACCTTC.

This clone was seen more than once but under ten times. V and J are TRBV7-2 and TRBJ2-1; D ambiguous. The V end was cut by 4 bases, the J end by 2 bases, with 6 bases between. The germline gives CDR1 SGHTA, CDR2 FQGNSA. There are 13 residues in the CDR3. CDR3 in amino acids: CASSSQAYNEQFF. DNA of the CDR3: TGTGCCAGCAGCTCCCAGGCCTACAATGAGCAGTTCTTC.

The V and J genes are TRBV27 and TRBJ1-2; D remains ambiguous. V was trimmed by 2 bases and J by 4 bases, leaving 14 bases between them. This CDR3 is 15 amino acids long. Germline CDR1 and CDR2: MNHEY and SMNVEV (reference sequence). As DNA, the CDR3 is TGTGCCAGCAGTTTACTAGGAGGAGGCTTCTATGGCTACACCTTC. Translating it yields CASSLLGGGFYGYTF.

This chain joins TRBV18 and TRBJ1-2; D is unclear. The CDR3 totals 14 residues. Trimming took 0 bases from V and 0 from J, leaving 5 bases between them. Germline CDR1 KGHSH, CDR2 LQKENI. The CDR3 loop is CASSPPGANYGYTF. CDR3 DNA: TGTGCCAGCTCACCACCGGGAGCTAACTATGGCTACACCTTC.

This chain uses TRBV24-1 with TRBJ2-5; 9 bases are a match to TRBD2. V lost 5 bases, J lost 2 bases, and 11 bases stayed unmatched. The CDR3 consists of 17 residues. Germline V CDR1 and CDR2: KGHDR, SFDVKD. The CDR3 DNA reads TGTGCCACCAGTGGGCCCTCGGGGCGGGAGGGACAAGAGACCCAGTACTTC. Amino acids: CATSGPSGREGQETQYF.

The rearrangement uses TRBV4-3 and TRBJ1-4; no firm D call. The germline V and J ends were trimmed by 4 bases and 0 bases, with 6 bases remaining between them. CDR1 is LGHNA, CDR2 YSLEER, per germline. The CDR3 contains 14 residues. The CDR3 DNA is TGCGCCAGCAGCCCAGGCCCAACTAATGAAAAACTGTTTTTT. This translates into CASSPGPTNEKLFF.

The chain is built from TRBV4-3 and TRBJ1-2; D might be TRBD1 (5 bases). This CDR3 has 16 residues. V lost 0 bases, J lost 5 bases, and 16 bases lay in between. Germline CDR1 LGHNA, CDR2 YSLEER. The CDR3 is CASSQDSNRLTYGYTF. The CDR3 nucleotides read TGCGCCAGCAGCCAAGACAGTAACAGGTTGACTTATGGCTACACCTTC.

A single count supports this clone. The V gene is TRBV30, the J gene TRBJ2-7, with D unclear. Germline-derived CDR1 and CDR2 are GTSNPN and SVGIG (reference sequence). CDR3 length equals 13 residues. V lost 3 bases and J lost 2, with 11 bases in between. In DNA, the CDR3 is TGTGCCTGGAGGAAACACAAAACCTACGAGCAGTACTTC. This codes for CAWRKHKTYEQYF.

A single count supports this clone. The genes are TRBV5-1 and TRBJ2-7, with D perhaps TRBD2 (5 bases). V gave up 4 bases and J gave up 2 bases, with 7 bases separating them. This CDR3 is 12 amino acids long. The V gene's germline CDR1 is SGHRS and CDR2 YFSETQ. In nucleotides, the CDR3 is TGCGCCAGCAGCCCCGGGACCTACGAGCAGTACTTC. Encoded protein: CASSPGTYEQYF. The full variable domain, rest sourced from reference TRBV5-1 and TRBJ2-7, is KAGVTQTPRYLIKTRGQQVTLSCSPISGHRSVSWYQQTPGQGLQFLFEYFSETQRNKGNFPGRFSGRQFSNSRSEMNVSTLELGDSALYLCASSPGTYEQYFGPGTRLTVT.

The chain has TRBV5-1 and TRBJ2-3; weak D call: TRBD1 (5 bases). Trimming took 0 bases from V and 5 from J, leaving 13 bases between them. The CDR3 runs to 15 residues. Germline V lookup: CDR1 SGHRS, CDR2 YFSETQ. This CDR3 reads CASSLAGSGLDTQYF. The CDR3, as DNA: TGCGCCAGCAGCTTGGCCGGTTCAGGGTTAGATACGCAGTATTTT.

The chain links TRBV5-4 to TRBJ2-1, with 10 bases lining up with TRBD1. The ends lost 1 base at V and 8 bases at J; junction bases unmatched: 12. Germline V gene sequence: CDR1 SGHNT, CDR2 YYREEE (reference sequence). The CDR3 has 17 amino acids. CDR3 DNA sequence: TGTGCCAGCAGCTTGATGCTATCGGGAGGGACAGGGGATGAGCAGTTCTTC. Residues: CASSLMLSGGTGDEQFF.

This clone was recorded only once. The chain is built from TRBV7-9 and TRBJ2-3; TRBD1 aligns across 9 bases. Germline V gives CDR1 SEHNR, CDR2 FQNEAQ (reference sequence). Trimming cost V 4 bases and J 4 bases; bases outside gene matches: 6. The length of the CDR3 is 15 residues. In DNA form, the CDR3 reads TGTGCCAGCAGCTCGGGACAGGGTAGAGCAGATACGCAGTATTTT. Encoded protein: CASSSGQGRADTQYF.

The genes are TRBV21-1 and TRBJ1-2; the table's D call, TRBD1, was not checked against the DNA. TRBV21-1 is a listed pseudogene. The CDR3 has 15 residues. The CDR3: CASSKGTGLDYGYTF. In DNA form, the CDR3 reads TGTGCCAGCAGCAAAGGTACAGGGTTGGACTATGGCTACACCTTC.

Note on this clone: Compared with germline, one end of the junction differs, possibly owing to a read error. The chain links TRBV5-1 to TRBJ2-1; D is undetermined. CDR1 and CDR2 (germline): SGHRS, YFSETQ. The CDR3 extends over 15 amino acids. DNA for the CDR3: TGCGCCAGCAGCTTGGCCGGTAGCTCCCACAATGAGCAGTTCTTC. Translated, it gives CASSLAGSSHNEQFF.

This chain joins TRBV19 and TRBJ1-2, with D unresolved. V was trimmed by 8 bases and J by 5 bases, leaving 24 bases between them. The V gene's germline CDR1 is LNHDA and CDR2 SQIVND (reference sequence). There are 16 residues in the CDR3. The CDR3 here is CASSLPGSGIGYGYTF. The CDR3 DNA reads TGTGCCAGTTCACTTCCGGGGTCCGGCATCGGGTATGGCTACACCTTC.

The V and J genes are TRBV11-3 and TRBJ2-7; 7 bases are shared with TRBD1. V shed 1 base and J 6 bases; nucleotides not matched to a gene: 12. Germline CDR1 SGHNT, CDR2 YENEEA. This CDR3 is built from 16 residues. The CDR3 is CASSLALTGTASEQYF. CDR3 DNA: TGTGCCAGCAGCTTAGCTTTGACCGGGACAGCTAGCGAGCAGTACTTC.